This entry is about one T cell receptor (beta chain). The target antigen is unknown. The data derive from a study of T cell responses to AZD1222 COVID-19 vaccine. With V trimmed by 4 bases and J by 5 bases, 14 bases remained unmatched. Germline V gene data show CDR1 as SGHRS and CDR2 as YFSETQ. This CDR3 has 16 residues. General study findings and limits: In the spike-specific TCR repertoire, nearly half reportedly target unmutated variant regions. Among those given AZD1222, only five or six were seropositive at baseline.

Clones were sequenced by immunoSEQ multiplex PCR, and TCRdb holds only the in-frame ones, with some missing. The sample shows 120,000 or so clones, around nine tenths of them seen only once. This chain links TRBV5-1 with TRBJ1-2; 7 bases match TRBD1. This TCR was recovered from an adult in good health. Sequencing used peripheral blood, obtained on day 0 of MenACWY control vaccination. In nucleotides, the CDR3 is TGCGCCAGCAGCCTCCGGTCGGGACAGCCTATTTATGGCTACACCTTC. Protein sequence: CASSLRSGQPIYGYTF.